The present T cell receptor (beta chain) was sequenced within a study of human T cells and chemical hapten exposure. On the study more broadly: In the sensitization step, 2% DPC was placed on roughly 2 cm by roughly 2 cm of upper inner arm skin. The study lasted approximately 25 weeks, and patients were dosed weekly with diphenylcyclopropenone on the scalp throughout. After 6 days, upper back 0.01% DPC patch tests were scored.

The time point: pre-sensitization, week 0. The treatment denotes: therapeutic diphenylcyclopropenone sensitization with weekly scalp DPC. Comments on this clonotype: Its matching antigen is unknown.

General study results and limits: Expanded TCRs produced significantly more large CDR3 similarity clusters than controls did.

In TCRdb, the RACE reads were re-called with MiXCR into one record per CDR3 protein. The sample consists of around 120,000 distinct CDR3 sequences, roughly 13% of them appearing once. This specimen consisted of whole blood, obtained in connection with sensitization to the hapten diphenylcyclopropenone (DPC). This clonotype was obtained from a woman under 30 with alopecia areata. Some clones in this sample may be carry-over from other donors' samples.

In nucleotides, the CDR3 is TGCGCCAGCACCCCGGGACGTAATAATTCACCCCTCCACTTT. It specifies CASTPGRNNSPLHF. The chain links TRBV5-1 to TRBJ1-6; D possibly corresponds to TRBD1 (5 bases). Trimming removed 6 bases at V and 5 bases at J, with 12 bases between. Germline V gene sequence: CDR1 SGHRS, CDR2 YFSETQ. The CDR3 has 14 amino acids.